Presented here are 16 T cell receptor beta chains from one specimen sequenced in a study of blood T cell repertoires in COVID-19. The method was immunoSEQ multiplex PCR; TCRdb's version includes in-frame clones alone and lacks a portion of them. The sample yields over 150,000 clones, about 86% seen once. The sequenced material came from PBMCs or T cells enriched from blood (not recorded which). Every receptor here comes from a man aged 40-49 years who had recovered from COVID-19.

This chain links TRBV7-3 with TRBJ2-3; 8 nucleotides match TRBD2. Unmatched junction bases numbered 5, after V lost 2 bases and J lost 4 bases. CDR3 length: 15 residues. The germline V gene has CDR1 SGHTA and CDR2 FQGTGA. CDR3 DNA: TGTGCCAGCAGCTTACAGCGGGGGATCGCAGATACGCAGTATTTT. It encodes CASSLQRGIADTQYF.

The chain has TRBV7-9 and TRBJ1-3; the match to TRBD1 covers 11 bases. CDR1 and CDR2 from the germline V gene are SEHNR and FQNEAQ (reference sequence). CDR3 size: 16 residues. V lost 5 bases, J lost 3 bases, and 6 bases stayed unmatched. CDR3 loop: CASSARTGGSGNTIYF. The CDR3 nucleotides read TGTGCCAGCAGCGCCCGGACAGGGGGCAGTGGAAACACCATATATTTT.

This chain connects TRBV30 to TRBJ2-2; 7 bases fit TRBD1. The CDR3 is 14 residues long. V dropped 7 bases and J dropped 4; count of bases not matched to a gene: 9. Germline assignment: CDR1 GTSNPN and CDR2 SVGIG (reference sequence). In DNA form, the CDR3 reads TGTGCCTTCCAACAGGGGCCGGGCACCGGGGAGCTGTTTTTT. The encoded protein is CAFQQGPGTGELFF.

The V and J genes are TRBV30 and TRBJ1-6, with unresolved D. The length of the CDR3 is 12 residues. The germline V gene encodes CDR1 GTSNPN and CDR2 SVGIG (reference sequence). Trimming shortened V by 0 bases and J by 7 bases, and 4 bases separated the two germline ends. CDR3: CAWSVMNSPLHF. The CDR3 nucleotides read TGTGCCTGGAGTGTTATGAATTCACCCCTCCACTTT.

J is TRBJ2-7 and V is TRBV9; D perhaps matches TRBD1 (7 bases). CDR3 length equals 14 residues. Trimming removed 2 bases from V and 6 bases from J, with 15 bases in between. Germline CDR1 SGDLS, CDR2 YYNGEE. CDR3 sequence reads: CASSVEPGGSEQYF. CDR3 sequence (DNA): TGTGCCAGCAGCGTCGAACCAGGGGGGAGCGAGCAGTACTTC.

The genes are TRBV5-4 and TRBJ2-3; 7 bases are a match to TRBD1. Trimming took 4 bases from V and 8 from J; bases not matched to a gene: 4. Germline CDR1 reads SGHNT; CDR2 reads YYREEE (reference sequence). CDR3 length: 12 residues. The CDR3 sequence is CASSATGATQYF. The DNA of the CDR3 is TGTGCCAGCAGCGCCACAGGGGCTACGCAGTATTTT.

This clone was counted a single time. This chain connects TRBV28 to TRBJ1-5, with D hard to call. Germline CDR1 is MDHEN and CDR2 is SYDVKM. Trimming took off 7 bases at V and 9 bases at J, with 13 bases between the two ends. The CDR3 covers 12 residues. The CDR3 sequence is CASTYIRGPQHF. CDR3 DNA: TGTGCCAGCACCTATATCCGGGGGCCCCAGCATTTT.

The sample holds many counts of this clone. The DNA of the CDR3 is TGCGCCAGCAGCTTGGTGGGACAGTTGAACACTGAAGCTTTCTTT. Its translation is CASSLVGQLNTEAFF. J is TRBJ1-1 and V is TRBV5-1, with 7 bases that match TRBD1. The CDR3 is made up of 15 amino acids. V was clipped by 0 bases and J by 0 bases; unmatched bases: 2. Germline V gene lookup returns CDR1 SGHRS and CDR2 YFSETQ.

J is TRBJ2-5 and V is TRBV9, with no clear D. The germline gives CDR1 SGDLS, CDR2 YYNGEE. The CDR3 is 14 residues long. The V end lost 2 bases, the J end lost 1 base, and 9 bases lay between the germline ends. CDR3 coding DNA: TGTGCCAGCAGCGTTGGCAGAACCCAAGAGACCCAGTACTTC. Protein: CASSVGRTQETQYF.

V gene TRBV2 combines with J gene TRBJ1-1, with D tentatively TRBD1 (5 bases). The CDR3 is 13 amino acids. Deletions cut 4 bases from V and 1 base from J, with 7 bases between. Germline V gene sequence: CDR1 SNHLY, CDR2 FYNNEI. The CDR3 DNA reads TGTGCCAGCAGTGCGGGGGAGAACACTGAAGCTTTCTTT. As protein: CASSAGENTEAFF. The full variable domain, completed using reference TRBV2 and TRBJ1-1, is EPEVTQTPSHQVTQMGQEVILRCVPISNHLYFYWYRQILGQKVEFLVSFYNNEISEKSEIFDDQFSVERPDGSNFTLKIRSTKLEDSAMYFCASSAGENTEAFFGQGTRLTVV.

CDR3 bases: TGTGCCAGCAGTTTGTCTGGGACAGCCAGAAATCAGCCCCAGCATTTT. The encoded protein is CASSLSGTARNQPQHF. The J gene is TRBJ1-5, the V gene TRBV27, with 7 positions matching TRBD1. From germline, CDR1 is MNHEY and CDR2 SMNVEV (reference sequence). This CDR3 has 16 residues. V shed 3 bases, J shed 4 bases, and the junction held 9 bases outside the gene matches.

This rearrangement joins TRBV28 to TRBJ2-7; possible D gene TRBD2, 5 bases. The germline CDR1 and CDR2 sequences are MDHEN and SYDVKM. Trimming pared 5 bases from V and 1 base from J, leaving 9 bases between. The length of the CDR3 is 13 residues. The CDR3 reads CASSAGRSYEQYF. CDR3 bases: TGTGCCAGCAGTGCGGGTCGGTCCTACGAGCAGTACTTC.

The gene calls are TRBV7-2 and TRBJ2-7, with 8 bases that match TRBD1. After removal of 5 bases from V and 6 bases from J, the junction contained 3 bases not matched to a gene. Germline-derived CDR1 and CDR2 are SGHTA and FQGNSA. CDR3 size: 12 residues. The CDR3 loop reads CASSRTGLEQYF. The CDR3 bases are TGTGCCAGCAGCCGGACAGGGCTCGAGCAGTACTTC.

This chain uses TRBV28 with TRBJ2-1, with 10 bases aligning to TRBD2. Germline CDR1 is MDHEN and CDR2 is SYDVKM. The V and J ends lost 6 bases and 6 bases, in that order; junction bases with no gene match: 5. The CDR3 runs to 14 residues. As DNA, the CDR3 is TGTGCCAGCAGGCTAGCGGGGGAATCCAATGAGCAGTTCTTC. This codes for CASRLAGESNEQFF.

This chain uses TRBV6-1 with TRBJ2-7; D may be TRBD2 (5 bases). Trimming cost V 1 base and J 7 bases, with 14 bases left between them. This CDR3 region has 14 residues. Germline loops: CDR1 MNHNS, CDR2 SASEGT. CDR3: CASSEVNGGGEQYF. The CDR3 nucleotides are TGTGCCAGCAGTGAAGTTAACGGTGGCGGGGAGCAGTACTTC.

The chain employs TRBV7-2 and TRBJ2-7, with D possibly TRBD1 on 6 matching bases. The CDR3 loop spans 13 amino acids. V shed 5 bases and J shed 6 bases, with 14 bases lying between them. Germline CDR1 SGHTA, CDR2 FQGNSA. The CDR3: CASSAQGFREQYF. Written as DNA, the CDR3 is TGTGCCAGCAGCGCACAGGGCTTCCGCGAGCAGTACTTC.